This record concerns one T cell receptor (beta chain) sequence. Antigen specificity is unknown. The data stem from a study of beta chain features in type 1 diabetes. The entirety of the isolated RNA underwent reverse transcription, so expressed TCRB transcripts were sequenced. Clones were read by immunoSEQ multiplex PCR, and TCRdb kept only the in-frame ones, dropping some. The sample yields about 150,000 clones, roughly 7.1% seen once. The ends were cut back, 3 bases at V and 5 bases at J, with 10 bases in the middle. Germline CDR1 SGHTA, CDR2 FQGNSA. This CDR3 region has 13 residues. Sorted populations all had greater than 95% purity. Findings and caveats of the study: Among all four CD4+ subsets, Type 1 diabetes patients had TCRB CDR3s that were moderately but significantly shorter. Still unanswered here is whether HLA type influences TCRB rearrangement.

Sequenced: central memory CD4+ T cells from blood. The rearrangement links TRBV7-2 to TRBJ2-5; no reliable D call. The receptor was derived from a middle-aged woman with type 1 diabetes. DNA for the CDR3: TGTGCCAGCAGCTTGTTCAGACACGAGACCCAGTACTTC. Translation gives CASSLFRHETQYF.